This T cell receptor beta chain was profiled in a study of regulatory T cells in long-lasting Graves disease. Findings of the study overall: The work looked only at peripheral blood and did not look at thyroid tissue. TRBV28, TRBJ1-2 and TRBJ2-5 emerged as the favored segments in persistent disease.

This clonotype showed up many times. The antigen remains undetermined. The CDR3 consists of 14 residues. The V gene lost 6 bases and the J gene lost 7 bases, with 15 bases spanning the gap. Building the TCR beta libraries relied on iRepertoire HTBI primers, and CDR3 regions underwent Arm-PCR. Original data processing: Detected in the samples were 62 TRBV and more than 11 TRBJ segments. Each CDR3 protein gets one entry after TCRdb re-called the multiplex PCR reads with MiXCR. What appears here as the V and J calls and clone size reflects TCRdb's work, not the paper's. Of 240,000 or so distinct CDR3 sequences in the sample, just over 20% are singletons; the top ten hold approximately 13%. Regarding time point: newly diagnosed GD, antithyroid drugs for less than 3 months. RNA extracted from PBMCs served as the sequencing template.

Material: peripheral blood mononuclear cells (PBMCs), obtained at new diagnosis, from a patient treated with antithyroid drugs. The TCR comes from a female donor with Graves disease. The chain links TRBV12-3 or TRBV12-4 to TRBJ1-4; possibly TRBD1 for D (6 bases). CDR3 DNA sequence: TGTGCCAGCAGACTCGTACAGGGCCCTGAAAAACTGTTTTTT. This sequence encodes CASRLVQGPEKLFF.